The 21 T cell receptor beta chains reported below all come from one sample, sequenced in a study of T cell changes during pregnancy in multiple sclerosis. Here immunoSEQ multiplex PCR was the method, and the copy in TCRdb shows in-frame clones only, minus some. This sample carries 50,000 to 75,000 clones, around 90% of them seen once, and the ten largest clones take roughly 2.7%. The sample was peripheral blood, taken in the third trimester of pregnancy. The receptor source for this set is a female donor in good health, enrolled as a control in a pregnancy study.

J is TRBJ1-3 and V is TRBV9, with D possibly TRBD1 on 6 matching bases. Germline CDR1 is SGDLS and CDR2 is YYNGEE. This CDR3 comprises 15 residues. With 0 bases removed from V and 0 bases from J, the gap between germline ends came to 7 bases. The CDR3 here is CASSVGQVSGNTIYF. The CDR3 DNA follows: TGTGCCAGCAGCGTAGGACAGGTCTCTGGAAACACCATATATTTT.

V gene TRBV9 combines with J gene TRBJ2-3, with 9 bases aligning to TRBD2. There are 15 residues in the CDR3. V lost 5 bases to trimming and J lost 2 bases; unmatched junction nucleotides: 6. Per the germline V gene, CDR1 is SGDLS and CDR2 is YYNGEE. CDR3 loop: CASSYSGSVTDTQYF. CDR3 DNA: TGTGCCAGCAGTTATAGCGGGAGTGTCACAGATACGCAGTATTTT.

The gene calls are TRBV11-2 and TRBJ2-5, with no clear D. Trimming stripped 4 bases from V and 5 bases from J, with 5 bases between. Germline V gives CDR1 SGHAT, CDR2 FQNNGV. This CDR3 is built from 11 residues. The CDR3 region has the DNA TGTGCCAGCAGCTCCTTTGAGACCCAGTACTTC. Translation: CASSSFETQYF.

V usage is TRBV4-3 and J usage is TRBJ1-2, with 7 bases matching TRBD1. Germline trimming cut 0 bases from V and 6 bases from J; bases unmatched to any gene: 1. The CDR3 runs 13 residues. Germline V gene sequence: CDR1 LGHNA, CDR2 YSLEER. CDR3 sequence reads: CASSQDQGDGYTF. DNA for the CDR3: TGCGCCAGCAGCCAAGACCAGGGGGATGGCTACACCTTC.

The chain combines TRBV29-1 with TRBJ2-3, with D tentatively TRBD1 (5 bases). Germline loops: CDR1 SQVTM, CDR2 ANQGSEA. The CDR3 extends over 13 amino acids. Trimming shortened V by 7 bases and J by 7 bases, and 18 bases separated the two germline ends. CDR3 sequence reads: CSAWGDSSNTQYF. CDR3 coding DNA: TGCAGCGCTTGGGGCGACAGTAGCAATACGCAGTATTTT.

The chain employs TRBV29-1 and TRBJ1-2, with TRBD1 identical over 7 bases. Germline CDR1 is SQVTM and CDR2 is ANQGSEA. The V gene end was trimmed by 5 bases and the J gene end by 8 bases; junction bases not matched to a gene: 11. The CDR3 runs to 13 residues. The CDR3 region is CSVPRQGVEGYTF. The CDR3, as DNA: TGCAGCGTTCCCCGACAGGGAGTTGAGGGCTACACCTTC.

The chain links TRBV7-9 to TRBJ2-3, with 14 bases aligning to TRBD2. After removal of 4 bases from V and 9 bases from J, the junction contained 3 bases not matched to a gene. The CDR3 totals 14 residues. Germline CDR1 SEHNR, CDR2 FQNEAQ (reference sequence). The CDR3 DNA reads TGTGCCAGCAGCTCCGGGACTAGCGGGGGCACGCAGTATTTT. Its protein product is CASSSGTSGGTQYF.

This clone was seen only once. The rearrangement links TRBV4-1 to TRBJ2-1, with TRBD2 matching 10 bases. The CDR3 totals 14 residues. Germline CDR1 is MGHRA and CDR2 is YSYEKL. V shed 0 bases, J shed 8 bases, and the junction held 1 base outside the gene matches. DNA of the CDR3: TGCGCCAGCAGCCAAGAAGGGACTAGCGATGAGCAGTTCTTC. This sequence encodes CASSQEGTSDEQFF.

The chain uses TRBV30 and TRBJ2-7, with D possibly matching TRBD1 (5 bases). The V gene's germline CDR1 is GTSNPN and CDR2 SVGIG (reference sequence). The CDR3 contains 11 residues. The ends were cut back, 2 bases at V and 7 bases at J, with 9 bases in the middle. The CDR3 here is CAWSQGKEQYF. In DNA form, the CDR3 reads TGTGCCTGGAGTCAGGGTAAAGAGCAGTACTTC.

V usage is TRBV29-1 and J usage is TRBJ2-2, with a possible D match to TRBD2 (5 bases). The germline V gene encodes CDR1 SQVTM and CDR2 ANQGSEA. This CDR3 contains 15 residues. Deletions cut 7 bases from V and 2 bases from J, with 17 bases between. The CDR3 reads CSASRGSSNTGELFF. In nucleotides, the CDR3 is TGCAGCGCGTCCCGAGGGTCATCTAACACCGGGGAGCTGTTTTTT.

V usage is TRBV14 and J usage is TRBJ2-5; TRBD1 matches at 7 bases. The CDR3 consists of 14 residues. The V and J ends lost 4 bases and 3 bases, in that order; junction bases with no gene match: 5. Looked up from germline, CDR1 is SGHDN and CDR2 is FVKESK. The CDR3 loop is CASSRTGTEETQYF. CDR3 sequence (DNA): TGTGCCAGCAGCCGTACCGGGACAGAAGAGACCCAGTACTTC.

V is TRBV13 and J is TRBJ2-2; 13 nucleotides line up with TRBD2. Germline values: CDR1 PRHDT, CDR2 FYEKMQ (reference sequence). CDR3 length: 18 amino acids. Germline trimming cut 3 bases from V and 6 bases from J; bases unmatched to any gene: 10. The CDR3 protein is CASSFRTSGGLGPGELFF. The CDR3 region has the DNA TGTGCCAGCAGCTTTCGGACTAGCGGGGGCTTGGGGCCCGGGGAGCTGTTTTTT.

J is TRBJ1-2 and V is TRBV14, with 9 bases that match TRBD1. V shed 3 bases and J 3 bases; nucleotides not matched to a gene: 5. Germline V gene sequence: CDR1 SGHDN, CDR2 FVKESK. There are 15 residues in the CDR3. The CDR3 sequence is CASSQQTGGDYGYTF. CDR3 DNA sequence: TGTGCCAGCAGCCAGCAGACAGGGGGGGACTATGGCTACACCTTC.

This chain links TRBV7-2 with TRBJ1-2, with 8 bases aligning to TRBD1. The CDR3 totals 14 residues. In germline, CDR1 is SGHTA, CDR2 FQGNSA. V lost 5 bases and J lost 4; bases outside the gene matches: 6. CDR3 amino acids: CASSVDRVSYGYTF. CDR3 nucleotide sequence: TGTGCCAGCAGCGTGGACAGGGTATCCTATGGCTACACCTTC.

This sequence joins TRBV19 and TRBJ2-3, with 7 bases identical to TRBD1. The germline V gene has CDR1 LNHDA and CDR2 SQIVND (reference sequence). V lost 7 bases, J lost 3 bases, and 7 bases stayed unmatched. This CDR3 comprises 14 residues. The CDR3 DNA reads TGTGCCAGTAAAAGGGGGCTAGAAACAGATACGCAGTATTTT. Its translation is CASKRGLETDTQYF. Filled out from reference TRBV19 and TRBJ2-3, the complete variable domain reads DGGITQSPKYLFRKEGQNVTLSCEQNLNHDAMYWYRQDPGQGLRLIYYSQIVNDFQKGDIAEGYSVSREKKESFPLTVTSAQKNPTAFYLCASKRGLETDTQYFGPGTRLTVL.

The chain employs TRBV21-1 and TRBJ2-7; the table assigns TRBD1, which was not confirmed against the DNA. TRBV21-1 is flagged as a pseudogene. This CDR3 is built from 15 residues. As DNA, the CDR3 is TGTGCCAGCAGCCCACCGGGACAACCCACAGGCGAGCAGTACTTC. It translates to CASSPPGQPTGEQYF.

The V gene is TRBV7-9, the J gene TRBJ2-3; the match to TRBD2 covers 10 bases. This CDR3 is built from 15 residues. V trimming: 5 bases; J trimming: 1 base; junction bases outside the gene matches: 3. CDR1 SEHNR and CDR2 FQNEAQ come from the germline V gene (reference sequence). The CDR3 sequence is CASSPLAGGTDTQYF. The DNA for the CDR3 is TGTGCCAGCAGCCCCCTAGCGGGGGGCACAGATACGCAGTATTTT.

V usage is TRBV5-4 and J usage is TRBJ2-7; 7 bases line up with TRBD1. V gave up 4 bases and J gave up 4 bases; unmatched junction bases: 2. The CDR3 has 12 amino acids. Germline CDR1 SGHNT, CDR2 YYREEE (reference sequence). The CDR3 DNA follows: TGTGCCAGCAGCCCGGGACAGTACGAGCAGTACTTC. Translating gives CASSPGQYEQYF.

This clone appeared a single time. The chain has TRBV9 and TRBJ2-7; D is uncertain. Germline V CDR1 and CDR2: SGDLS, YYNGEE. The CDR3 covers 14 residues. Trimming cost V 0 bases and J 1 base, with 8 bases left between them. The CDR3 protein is CASSVDPGSYEQYF. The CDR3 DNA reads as TGTGCCAGCAGCGTAGATCCGGGTTCCTACGAGCAGTACTTC.

The CDR3: CASSFGGGGTDTQYF. As DNA, the CDR3 is TGCGCCAGCAGCTTCGGCGGGGGGGGCACAGATACGCAGTATTTT. V gene TRBV5-1 combines with J gene TRBJ2-3; 9 positions match TRBD2. Germline CDR1 SGHRS, CDR2 YFSETQ. The CDR3 runs to 15 residues. Unmatched junction bases numbered 2, after V lost 2 bases and J lost 1 base. The complete variable domain, with remaining parts taken from reference TRBV5-1 and TRBJ2-3, reads KAGVTQTPRYLIKTRGQQVTLSCSPISGHRSVSWYQQTPGQGLQFLFEYFSETQRNKGNFPGRFSGRQFSNSRSEMNVSTLELGDSALYLCASSFGGGGTDTQYFGPGTRLTVL.

The CDR3: CASSRMGQGQNIQYF. The CDR3 region has the DNA TGTGCCAGCAGCCGAATGGGCCAGGGCCAAAACATTCAGTACTTC. The rearrangement links TRBV6-5 to TRBJ2-4; perhaps TRBD1 as D (5 bases). Between the trimmed V and J ends, which lost 6 bases and 5 bases, there was a span of 17 bases. Germline assignment: CDR1 MNHEY and CDR2 SVGAGI. The length of the CDR3 is 15 residues.